Listed below are T cell receptor beta chains from one sample, sequenced in a study of T cells in Graves' hyperthyroidism and ophthalmopathy. Each CDR3 protein gets one entry after TCRdb re-called the multiplex PCR reads with MiXCR. The sample has 640,000 or so distinct CDR3 sequences, about 15% seen once. The specimen was blood. Receptors were obtained from a woman in her thirties or forties with Graves' ophthalmopathy. Each CDR3 is given with its conserved first and last residue. D genes are given only for firm matches. Rows may omit the clone size; those that give it use once, few, many or a size class.

clone_size j_call d_call v_call cdr3_aa cdr3_nt
NA TRBJ2-1 TRBD1 TRBV6-5 CASSYDRGHEQFF TGTGCCAGCAGTTACGACAGGGGGCATGAGCAGTTCTTC
many TRBJ2-5 NA TRBV29-1 CSVEDLYSRAPETQYF TGCAGCGTTGAAGACCTCTACTCCAGGGCCCCAGAGACCCAGTACTTC
many TRBJ1-2 TRBD1 TRBV20-1 CSARARGIDGYTF TGCAGTGCTAGAGCCAGGGGGATTGATGGCTACACCTTC
many TRBJ2-7 NA TRBV6-4 CASSPWGGTAVSYEQYF TGTGCCAGCAGTCCTTGGGGCGGGACAGCAGTTTCCTACGAGCAGTACTTC
many TRBJ1-1 NA TRBV6-5 CASSQGLWAFF TGTGCCAGCAGCCAGGGCCTGTGGGCTTTCTTT
many TRBJ2-2 TRBD2 TRBV6-1 CASSGGTSGRGIGELFF TGTGCCAGCAGTGGGGGGACTAGCGGGAGAGGGATCGGGGAGCTGTTTTTT
NA TRBJ1-5 NA TRBV28 CASSPFMRPQHF TGTGCCAGCAGTCCCTTCATGAGGCCCCAGCATTTT
many TRBJ1-1 NA TRBV6-1 CASGKLWTEAFF TGTGCCAGCGGAAAGCTTTGGACTGAAGCTTTCTTT
NA TRBJ2-5 TRBD2 TRBV20-1 CSASPPGLAGELQETQYF TGCAGTGCTAGCCCCCCAGGACTAGCGGGGGAACTACAAGAGACCCAGTACTTC
many TRBJ2-7 NA TRBV10-3 CAIRKNRDTHYEQYF TGTGCCATCAGGAAAAACCGGGACACGCATTACGAGCAGTACTTC
NA TRBJ2-6 TRBD1 TRBV12-3/TRBV12-4 CASTHYPEQGSGANVLTF TGTGCCAGCACCCATTACCCGGAACAGGGGTCTGGGGCCAACGTCCTGACTTTC
NA TRBJ2-2 TRBD2 TRBV18 CASSPTSGKSRTGELFF TGTGCCAGCTCACCAACTAGCGGGAAAAGTCGGACCGGGGAGCTGTTTTTT
many TRBJ1-2 TRBD1 TRBV27 CASSPRTGAGPNYGYTF TGTGCCAGCAGTCCGAGGACAGGGGCAGGGCCGAACTATGGCTACACCTTC
many TRBJ1-3 TRBD1 TRBV28 CASRKPPRQGSRNTIYF TGTGCCAGCAGGAAGCCCCCCCGACAGGGGAGCCGAAACACCATATATTTT
many TRBJ2-2 NA TRBV7-9 CASSSTPANTGELFF TGTGCCAGCAGCTCGACACCTGCGAACACCGGGGAGCTGTTTTTT
many TRBJ1-1 TRBD1 TRBV6-1 CASSTGQGLEAFF TGTGCCAGCAGTACCGGACAGGGTCTTGAAGCTTTCTTT
many TRBJ2-7 TRBD1 TRBV6-5 CASIKQGAREQYF TGTGCCAGCATTAAACAGGGGGCGCGTGAGCAGTACTTC
few TRBJ2-5 TRBD2 TRBV7-6 CASSLIGLAEKETQYF TGTGCCAGCAGCTTAATTGGACTAGCGGAAAAAGAGACCCAGTACTTC
few TRBJ1-1 NA TRBV19 CASSVSGMMDTGAFF TGTGCCAGTAGTGTGAGCGGGATGATGGACACTGGAGCTTTCTTT
many TRBJ2-7 NA TRBV9 CASSESQEGGDYEQYF TGTGCCAGCAGCGAGTCCCAAGAGGGGGGGGACTACGAGCAGTACTTC